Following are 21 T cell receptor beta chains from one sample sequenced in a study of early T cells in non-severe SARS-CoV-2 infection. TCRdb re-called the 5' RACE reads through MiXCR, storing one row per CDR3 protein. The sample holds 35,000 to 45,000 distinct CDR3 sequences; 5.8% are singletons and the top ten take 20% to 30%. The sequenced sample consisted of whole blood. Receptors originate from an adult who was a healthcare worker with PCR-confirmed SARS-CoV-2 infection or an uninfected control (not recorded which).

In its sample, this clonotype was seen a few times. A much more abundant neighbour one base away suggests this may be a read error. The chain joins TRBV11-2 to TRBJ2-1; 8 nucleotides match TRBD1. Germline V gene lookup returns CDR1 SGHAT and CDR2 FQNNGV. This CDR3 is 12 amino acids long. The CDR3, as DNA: TGTGCCAGCAGATCGGACAGGGTTGAGCGGTTCTTC. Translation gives CASRSDRVERFF.

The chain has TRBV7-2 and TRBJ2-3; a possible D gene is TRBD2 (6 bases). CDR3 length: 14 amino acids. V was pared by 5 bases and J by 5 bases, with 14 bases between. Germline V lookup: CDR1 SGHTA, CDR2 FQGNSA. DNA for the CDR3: TGTGCCAGCAGCATTACGGGAGTAGGAGATACGCAGTATTTT. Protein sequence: CASSITGVGDTQYF. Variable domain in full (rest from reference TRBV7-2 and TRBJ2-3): GAGVSQSPSNKVTEKGKDVELRCDPISGHTALYWYRQSLGQGLEFLIYFQGNSAPDKSGLPSDRFSAERTGGSVSTLTIQRTQQEDSAVYLCASSITGVGDTQYFGPGTRLTVL.

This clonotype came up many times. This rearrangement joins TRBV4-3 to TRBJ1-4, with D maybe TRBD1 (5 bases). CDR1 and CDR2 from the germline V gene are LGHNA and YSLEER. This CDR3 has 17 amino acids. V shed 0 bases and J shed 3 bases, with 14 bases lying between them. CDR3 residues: CASSQDPGYSANEKLFF. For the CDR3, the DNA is TGCGCCAGCAGCCAAGATCCAGGGTATAGTGCTAATGAAAAACTGTTTTTT.

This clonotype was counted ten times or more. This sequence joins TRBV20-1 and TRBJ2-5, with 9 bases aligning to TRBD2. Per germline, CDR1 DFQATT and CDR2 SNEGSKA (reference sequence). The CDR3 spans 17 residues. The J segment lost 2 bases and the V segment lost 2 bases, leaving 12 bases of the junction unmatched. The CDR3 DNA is TGCAGTGCTAGAAGGGCTAGCGGGAAGGGGATGCAAGAGACCCAGTACTTC. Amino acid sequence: CSARRASGKGMQETQYF.

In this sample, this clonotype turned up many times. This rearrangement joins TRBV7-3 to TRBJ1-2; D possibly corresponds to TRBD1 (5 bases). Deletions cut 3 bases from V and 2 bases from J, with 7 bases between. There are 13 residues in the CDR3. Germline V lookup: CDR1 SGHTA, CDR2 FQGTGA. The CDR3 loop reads CASSFDRNYGYTF. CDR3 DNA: TGTGCCAGCAGCTTTGACAGAAACTATGGCTACACCTTC.

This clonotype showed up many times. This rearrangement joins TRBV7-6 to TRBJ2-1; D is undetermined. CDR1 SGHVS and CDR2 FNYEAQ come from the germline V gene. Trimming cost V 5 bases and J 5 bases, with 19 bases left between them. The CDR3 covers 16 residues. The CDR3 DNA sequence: TGTGCCAGCAGCCTACTATCCCGTGGACGAAACAATGAGCAGTTCTTC. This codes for CASSLLSRGRNNEQFF.

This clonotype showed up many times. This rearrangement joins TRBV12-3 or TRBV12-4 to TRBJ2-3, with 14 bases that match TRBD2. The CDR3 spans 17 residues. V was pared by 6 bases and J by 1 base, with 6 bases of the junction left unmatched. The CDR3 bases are TGTGCCAGCAGGAGACTAGCGGGAGGGCCTGGCACAGATACGCAGTATTTT. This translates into CASRRLAGGPGTDTQYF.

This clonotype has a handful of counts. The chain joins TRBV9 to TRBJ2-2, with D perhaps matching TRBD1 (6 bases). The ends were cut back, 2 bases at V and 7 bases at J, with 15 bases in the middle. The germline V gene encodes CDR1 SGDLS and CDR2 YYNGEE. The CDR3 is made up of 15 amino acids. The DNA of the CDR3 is TGTGCCAGCAGCGTTACGTCAGGGGCGGTCGGGGAGCTGTTTTTT. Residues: CASSVTSGAVGELFF. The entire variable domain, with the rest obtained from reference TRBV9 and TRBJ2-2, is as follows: DSGVTQTPKHLITATGQRVTLRCSPRSGDLSVYWYQQSLDQGLQFLIQYYNGEERAKGNILERFSAQQFPDLHSELNLSSLELGDSALYFCASSVTSGAVGELFFGEGSRLTVL.

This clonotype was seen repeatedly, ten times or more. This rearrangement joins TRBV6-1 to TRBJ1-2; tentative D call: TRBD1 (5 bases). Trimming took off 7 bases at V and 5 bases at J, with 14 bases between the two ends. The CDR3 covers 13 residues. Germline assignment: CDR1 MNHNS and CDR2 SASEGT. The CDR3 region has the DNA TGTGCCAGCAAAGGCCAGGGAGGTTATGGCTACACCTTC. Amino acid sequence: CASKGQGGYGYTF.

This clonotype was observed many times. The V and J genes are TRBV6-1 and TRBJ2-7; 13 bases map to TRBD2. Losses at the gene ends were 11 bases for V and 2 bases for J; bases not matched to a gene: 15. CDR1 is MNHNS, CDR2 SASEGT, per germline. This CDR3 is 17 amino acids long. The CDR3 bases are TGTGCCTCCCGATCACGACTAGCGGGAGGCGTTCCCTACGAGCAGTACTTC. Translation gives CASRSRLAGGVPYEQYF.

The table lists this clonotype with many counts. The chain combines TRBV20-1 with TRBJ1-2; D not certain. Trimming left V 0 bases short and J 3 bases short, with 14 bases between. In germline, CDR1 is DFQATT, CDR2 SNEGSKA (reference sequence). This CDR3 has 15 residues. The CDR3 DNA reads TGCAGTGCTAGAGATCTCCGCGCGAACCACTATGGCTACACCTTC. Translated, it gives CSARDLRANHYGYTF.

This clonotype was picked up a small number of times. The CDR3 loop is CASSRDLSLDTQYF. The CDR3 DNA follows: TGTGCCAGCAGCCGGGACCTAAGTTTGGATACGCAGTATTTT. This chain joins TRBV5-5 and TRBJ2-3; D assignment may be TRBD1 or TRBD2 (5 bases each). V dropped 4 bases and J dropped 6 bases, with 15 bases sitting between them. CDR1 is SGHKS, CDR2 YYEKEE, per germline (reference sequence). This CDR3 comprises 14 residues.

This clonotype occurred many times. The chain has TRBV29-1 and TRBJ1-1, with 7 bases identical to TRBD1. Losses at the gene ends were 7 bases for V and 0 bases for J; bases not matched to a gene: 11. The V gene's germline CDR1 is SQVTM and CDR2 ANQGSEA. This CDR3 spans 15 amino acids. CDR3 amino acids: CSAASPGQLNTEAFF. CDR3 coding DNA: TGCAGCGCTGCAAGTCCGGGACAGCTGAACACTGAAGCTTTCTTT.

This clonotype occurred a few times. CDR3 sequence (DNA): TGTGCCAGCAGCCATATGGGCCCCTACAATGAGCAGTTCTTC. Its translation: CASSHMGPYNEQFF. V is TRBV14 and J is TRBJ2-1; D uncertain. Trimming took 3 bases from V and 2 from J, leaving 8 bases between them. The germline gives CDR1 SGHDN, CDR2 FVKESK. The CDR3 length is 14 residues. Full variable domain (rest looked up from reference TRBV14 and TRBJ2-1): EAGVTQFPSHSVIEKGQTVTLRCDPISGHDNLYWYRRVMGKEIKFLLHFVKESKQDESGMPNNRFLAERTGGTYSTLKVQPAELEDSGVYFCASSHMGPYNEQFFGPGTRLTVL.

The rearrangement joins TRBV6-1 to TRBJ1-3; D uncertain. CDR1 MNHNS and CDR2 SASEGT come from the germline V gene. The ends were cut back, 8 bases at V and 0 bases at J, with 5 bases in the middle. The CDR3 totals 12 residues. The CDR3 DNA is TGTGCCAGCGTTAGCTCTGGAAACACCATATATTTT. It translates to CASVSSGNTIYF.

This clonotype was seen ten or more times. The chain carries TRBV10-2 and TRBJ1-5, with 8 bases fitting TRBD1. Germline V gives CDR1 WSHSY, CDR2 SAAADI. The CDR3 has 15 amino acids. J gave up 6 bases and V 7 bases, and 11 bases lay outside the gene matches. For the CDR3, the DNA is TGCGCCAGCACTAAGACTGGACAGGGCGGTCAGCCCCAGCATTTT. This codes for CASTKTGQGGQPQHF.

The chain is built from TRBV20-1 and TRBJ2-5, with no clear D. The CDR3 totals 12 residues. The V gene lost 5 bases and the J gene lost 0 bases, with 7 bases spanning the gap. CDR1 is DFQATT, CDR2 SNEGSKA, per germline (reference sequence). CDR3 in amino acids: CSAAKYQETQYF. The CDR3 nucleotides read TGCAGTGCTGCGAAGTACCAAGAGACCCAGTACTTC.

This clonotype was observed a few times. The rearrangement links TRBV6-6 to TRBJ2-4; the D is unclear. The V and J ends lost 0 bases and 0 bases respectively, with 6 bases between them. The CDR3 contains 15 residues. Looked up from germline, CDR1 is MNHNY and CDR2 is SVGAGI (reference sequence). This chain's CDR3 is CASSYSTLAKNIQYF. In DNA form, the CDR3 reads TGTGCCAGCAGTTACTCGACACTAGCCAAAAACATTCAGTACTTC.

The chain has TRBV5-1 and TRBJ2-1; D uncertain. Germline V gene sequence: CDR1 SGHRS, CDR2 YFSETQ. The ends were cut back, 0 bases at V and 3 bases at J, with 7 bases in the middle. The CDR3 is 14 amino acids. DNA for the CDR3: TGCGCCAGCAGCTTGGGAGCCCACTACAATGAGCAGTTCTTC. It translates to CASSLGAHYNEQFF.

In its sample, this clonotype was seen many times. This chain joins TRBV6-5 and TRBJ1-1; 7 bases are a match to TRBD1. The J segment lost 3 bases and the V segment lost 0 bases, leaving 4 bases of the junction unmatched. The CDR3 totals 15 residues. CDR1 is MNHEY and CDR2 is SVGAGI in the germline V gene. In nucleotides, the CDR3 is TGTGCCAGCAGTTACTCGACAGGGTTGGACACTGAAGCTTTCTTT. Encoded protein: CASSYSTGLDTEAFF.

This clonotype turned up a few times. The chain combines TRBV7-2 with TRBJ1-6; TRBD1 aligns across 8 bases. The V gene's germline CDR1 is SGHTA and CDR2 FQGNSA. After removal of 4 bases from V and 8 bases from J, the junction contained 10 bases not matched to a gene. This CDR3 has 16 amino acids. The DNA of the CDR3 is TGTGCCAGCAGCTCACATCGGACAGGGCAACATTCACCCCTCCACTTT. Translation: CASSSHRTGQHSPLHF.